A selection of T cell receptor beta chains follows, all from one sample in a study of shared clonotypes between healthy human individuals. Sequencing used immunoSEQ multiplex PCR; TCRdb keeps in-frame clones, though not all of them. The sample has more than 2 million clones, about 95% seen once. Input material: naive CD8+ T cells sorted from blood. The receptors come from a man aged 18 to 29 in good health. CDR3s include the opening cysteine and the closing phenylalanine or tryptophan. The D gene is left open where the match is weak. The listing skips clone size in some rows; elsewhere it reads once, few, many or a size class.

V gene,J gene,clone size,D gene,CDR3 DNA,CDR3 protein
TRBV6-4,TRBJ2-3,-,TRBD1,TGTGCCAGCAGTGACTTGGGGACAGCCAGGGTCGATACGCAGTATTTT,CASSDLGTARVDTQYF
TRBV5-6,TRBJ2-5,-,-,TGTGCCAGCAGCGGGGATCAGATGAGGTTGGAGACCCAGTACTTC,CASSGDQMRLETQYF
TRBV7-2,TRBJ2-7,-,TRBD2,TGTGCCAGCAGCCCCGGGGGTGCGGGGGGCTACGAGCAGTACTTC,CASSPGGAGGYEQYF
TRBV6-1,TRBJ1-2,-,-,TGTGCCAGCAGTGAATGGGACCCAGTTGGCTACACCTTC,CASSEWDPVGYTF
TRBV25-1,TRBJ2-5,-,-,TGTGCCAGCAGTGATCAGGGCTGGCAAGAGACCCAGTACTTC,CASSDQGWQETQYF
TRBV30,TRBJ1-2,-,-,TGTGCCTGGAGTGTCCGCAGTACGAACTATGGCTACACCTTC,CAWSVRSTNYGYTF
TRBV5-4,TRBJ2-5,-,-,TGTGCCAGCAGCCCCAATCCAATAGAGACCCAGTACTTC,CASSPNPIETQYF
TRBV28,TRBJ2-7,-,TRBD1,TGTGCCAGCAGTTTACCCTCGACAGGGCGACATTACTCCTACGAGCAGTACTTC,CASSLPSTGRHYSYEQYF
TRBV30,TRBJ2-7,-,TRBD1,TGTGCCTGGAGTCGGGGACAGGGGGAGCTCTACGAGCAGTACTTC,CAWSRGQGELYEQYF
TRBV4-2,TRBJ2-1,-,-,TGTGCCAGCAGCCAAGAAGCTGGGGGGCCTCTCTATGAGCAGTTCTTC,CASSQEAGGPLYEQFF
TRBV7-3,TRBJ1-1,-,-,TGTGCCAGCAGCTTTGGGGCTTCGACTGAAGCTTTCTTT,CASSFGASTEAFF
TRBV7-9,TRBJ1-4,-,TRBD1,TGTGCCAGCAGCTCCATTACAGGGGGAGGGGAAAAACTGTTTTTT,CASSSITGGGEKLFF
TRBV6-1,TRBJ1-2,-,TRBD1,TGTGCCAGCAGTGAATTTGTTGGGGCAGGGGGCTATGGCTACACCTTC,CASSEFVGAGGYGYTF
TRBV9,TRBJ2-7,-,TRBD2,TGTGCCAGCAGCGTAGGACTAGCGGGAGGAGCCTACGAGCAGTACTTC,CASSVGLAGGAYEQYF
TRBV27,TRBJ2-7,-,-,TGTGCCAGCAGTTTATCGCCCCACGAGCAGTACTTC,CASSLSPHEQYF
TRBV2,TRBJ2-3,once,-,TGTGCCAGCAGTGCTTTGGGGCAGACCATCGCAGATACGCAGTATTTT,CASSALGQTIADTQYF
TRBV19,TRBJ2-7,-,TRBD1,TGTGCCAGTAGTACTGGGACAGCCTTTACCTACGAGCAGTACTTC,CASSTGTAFTYEQYF
TRBV9,TRBJ1-1,-,-,TGTGCCAGCAGCGTAGAAGTGAACACTGAAGCTTTCTTT,CASSVEVNTEAFF
TRBV19,TRBJ2-2,-,-,TGTGCCAGTTTCGGGCGTATGAACACCGGGGAGCTGTTTTTT,CASFGRMNTGELFF
TRBV5-6,TRBJ2-7,-,TRBD1,TGTGCCAGCAGCTTGGAGGTGACAGGGCGCCACGAGCAGTACTTC,CASSLEVTGRHEQYF
TRBV27,TRBJ2-7,-,TRBD2,TGTGCCAGCGGTACTATGGGACTAGCGGGGGGAACTCTCTCCTACGAGCAGTACTTC,CASGTMGLAGGTLSYEQYF
TRBV28,TRBJ2-1,-,TRBD2,TGTGCCATCCTTAGCGGGGGGGCCTATGAGCAGTTCTTC,CAILSGGAYEQFF
TRBV7-4,TRBJ2-7,-,TRBD2,TGTGCCAGCAGCAAGGGACTAGCGGGAGTTACCCGAGGTGTGGAGCAGTACTTC,CASSKGLAGVTRGVEQYF